The T cell receptor beta chain under discussion was sequenced for a study of shared clonotypes between healthy human individuals (dated by TCRdb to between 2020 and 2021). For the wider study: The cohort included three men and two women between 18 and 49 years of age. For each donor, CD4 naive and CD4 memory were each given three plates, CD8 naive was given two plates, and CD8 memory was given one plate. To estimate repertoire size and how much clonotypes are shared between individuals, the study performed deep sequencing of blood TCR repertoires from roughly five healthy adults. To increase sequencing depth and limit assay-specific biases, TCR repertoire library preparation and sequencing were carried out by different laboratories using diverse techniques. Per donor, leukapheresis produced somewhere between about 0.85 and 9.5 billion PBMCs.

Overall study results and their limits: Naive subsets generally had larger estimated clonotype richness than memory subsets did. About 5% of naive CD4, 3.5% of naive CD8, 2% to 2.5% of memory CD4, and 0.4% of memory CD8 clonotypes were shared across several donors. Higher generation probabilities were observed for clonotypes shared by all four sorted-subset donors than for non-shared clonotypes. Pairwise subsampling led to the expectation that sequencing depth would affect the degree of clonotype sharing among donors. Because the study included a small number of donors, the genetic and exposure-history diversity represented was limited. Sampling was restricted to blood, and TCR repertoires in tissue are likely to differ from TCR repertoires in blood. Rarefaction of sorted-subset datasets indicated incomplete sequencing despite the large sequencing depth.

Using the deep immunoSEQ assay, TCR CDR3 regions were amplified from genomic DNA by multiplex PCR. Genomic DNA extracted from each cell subset was distributed evenly over all wells of several immunoSEQ 96-well plates, and each plate served as one replicate. For sorted subsets, around 0.2 ug of genomic DNA, equivalent to 30,000 or so T cell genomes, went into each replicate PCR. Purified libraries were measured with a Qubit 3.0 fluorometer, size-checked on a Bioanalyzer 2100, and measured again with the KAPA Library Quantification kit. Each immunoSEQ 96-well plate was sequenced on its own single-read 150-cycle Illumina NextSeq 550 flow cell. Per the authors' processing: Because the immunoSEQ output included only junctional sequences and no quality scores, the filtering could not be the same as the filtering used for full-length reads. To assign V/J genes and CDR3, sequences were annotated using PyIR, a Python wrapper for IgBLAST v1.9, with IMGT germline references. Reads with weak V/J assignments (E-value above 1e-6), missing CDR3, stop codons, out-of-frame junctions, or ambiguous translated residues were removed. V3J clonotypes were defined by identical inferred V gene, J gene, and CDR3 amino acid sequence. The percentage overlap between two repertoires was calculated by dividing the number of shared unique clonotypes by the size of the smaller repertoire. RTK rarefaction, the Chao1 estimator, and Recon v2.1 estimates of unobserved clonotypes were used to assess repertoire richness. OLGA was used to compute generation probabilities for all TCRbeta clonotypes that the gDNA method yielded from a handful of donors. TCRdb took this table from immuneACCESS and kept in-frame rearrangements with V and J called. Such tables lack part of the clones; where checked against another copy, unresolved V genes explain under half of the gap, and the rest is unexplained. V and J calls plus clone size are reproduced from that table; the DNA served to infer D and trimming. This sample lists over 850,000 clones; around 82% were detected once. Jointly, the top ten make up roughly 0.65% of the sample.

The donors were healthy, HIV-negative adults who had no recently reported acute infections or vaccinations. All donors were Caucasian adults living in Nashville, Tennessee, USA. Magnetic negative selection was used to enrich CD4+ T cells, after which naive cells were positively selected on CD45RA and the negative fraction became the memory subset. Blood was collected by leukapheresis, and PBMCs were isolated by Ficoll-Histopaque density gradient centrifugation and then cryopreserved in liquid nitrogen vapor phase. Analytical flow cytometry was used to check the purity and quantity of every magnetically sorted T cell population. Genomic DNA was isolated from every sorted fraction and measured by UV absorbance on a Nanodrop 2000c. Via the germline V gene (reference sequence), CDR1 is DFQATT and CDR2 SNEGSKA. The CDR3 runs 11 residues from the cysteine to the phenylalanine. Of the read, only the CDR3 DNA is kept; its 33 bases are in frame from base 1.

A note on this clone: The antigen this receptor binds is unknown. One base away there is no much larger clone; base qualities are not given.

This clonotype was sampled from a man aged 18 to 30 in good health. Some clones in this sample may be carry-over from other donors' samples. The V and J segments used are TRBV20-1 and TRBJ2-7; 7 bases in the middle match TRBD1. Sequenced input: memory CD4+ T cells from PBMCs. The cell subset or site label, as the study defines it: CD45RA-negative fraction. Read as DNA, the sequence is TGCAGACCGGGACAGACCTACGAGCAGTACTTC. This encodes CRPGQTYEQYF.